This T cell receptor (beta chain) was identified during a study of blood T cell repertoires in COVID-19. Study context: Donors in the United States, Italy and Spain gave samples during acute or convalescent COVID-19.

The table came from immunoSEQ multiplex PCR; TCRdb's copy has only in-frame clones and leaves some out. The sample shows approximately 85,000 clones, approximately 89% of them seen only once. CDR1 is LNHDA and CDR2 is SQIVND in the germline V gene (reference sequence). The ends were cut back, 6 bases at V and 0 bases at J, with 11 bases in the middle. There are 15 residues in the CDR3. The sequenced sample was peripheral blood. The J gene is TRBJ2-2, the V gene TRBV19; D unresolved. The source of this sequence is a man aged 50-60 years with acute or convalescent COVID-19. The CDR3 nucleotides read TGTGCCAGTAGGTCCGCTATCTCGAACACCGGGGAGCTGTTTTTT. Translated, it gives CASRSAISNTGELFF.